These T cell receptor beta chains were read from a single sample in a study of shared clonotypes between healthy human individuals. This table comes from immunoSEQ multiplex PCR, and its TCRdb copy is limited to in-frame clones, with some not included. The sample yields 2,500,000 or so clones, 93% seen once. The specimen sequenced was naive CD4+ T cells from PBMCs. The receptors derive from a man between 18 and 35 years old in good health. Some clones in this sample may be carry-over from other donors' samples. Both conserved end residues are part of each CDR3. A D gene is named only where the DNA matches it firmly. Clone size appears in some rows only: once, few, many, or a class for an expanded clone.

size: .; J: TRBJ2-5; D: .; V: TRBV5-5; CDR3: CASSLSVQETQYF; DNA: TGTGCCAGCAGCTTGTCGGTCCAAGAGACCCAGTACTTC
size: .; J: TRBJ2-3; D: TRBD2; V: TRBV6-6; CDR3: CAINSGRVTDTQYF; DNA: TGTGCCATCAATAGCGGGAGGGTTACAGATACGCAGTATTTT
size: .; J: TRBJ1-3; D: .; V: TRBV28; CDR3: CASRTVLAGNTIYF; DNA: TGTGCCAGCAGGACCGTTTTAGCGGGAAACACCATATATTTT
size: .; J: TRBJ2-3; D: .; V: TRBV9; CDR3: CASSVASRSSTDTQYF; DNA: TGTGCCAGCAGCGTGGCCAGCCGATCTAGCACAGATACGCAGTATTTT
size: .; J: TRBJ1-2; D: .; V: TRBV28; CDR3: CASSLVVRFGYTF; DNA: TGTGCCAGCAGTTTAGTGGTCAGGTTTGGCTACACCTTC
size: .; J: TRBJ2-7; D: .; V: TRBV7-3; CDR3: CASSLDRNRREQYF; DNA: TGTGCCAGCAGCTTAGATAGAAACAGGAGGGAGCAGTACTTC
size: .; J: TRBJ2-7; D: .; V: TRBV6-5; CDR3: CASAMGLEQYF; DNA: TGTGCCAGCGCAATGGGGCTGGAGCAGTACTTC
size: .; J: TRBJ2-2; D: .; V: TRBV7-9; CDR3: CANSNTGELFF; DNA: TGTGCCAACTCGAACACCGGGGAGCTGTTTTTT
size: .; J: TRBJ2-6; D: .; V: TRBV9; CDR3: CASSIGSRGSGANVLTF; DNA: TGTGCCAGCAGCATAGGCTCTCGGGGCTCTGGGGCCAACGTCCTGACTTTC
size: .; J: TRBJ2-2; D: .; V: TRBV28; CDR3: CASSSPLKAGELFF; DNA: TGTGCCAGCAGTTCCCCACTTAAGGCCGGGGAGCTGTTTTTT
size: .; J: TRBJ2-7; D: .; V: TRBV30; CDR3: CAWSYVSEVQYF; DNA: TGTGCCTGGAGTTACGTTTCGGAGGTGCAGTACTTC
size: .; J: TRBJ2-1; D: TRBD2; V: TRBV7-3; CDR3: CASSSPGGAYNEQFF; DNA: TGTGCCAGCAGCTCCCCGGGGGGTGCCTACAATGAGCAGTTCTTC
size: once; J: TRBJ1-1; D: TRBD1; V: TRBV27; CDR3: CASSPQGAARVF; DNA: TGTGCCAGCAGTCCACAGGGGGCGGCCAGGGTTTTT
size: .; J: TRBJ2-5; D: .; V: TRBV27; CDR3: CASSWQGTETQYF; DNA: TGTGCCAGCAGTTGGCAGGGTACGGAGACCCAGTACTTC
size: once; J: TRBJ1-5; D: .; V: TRBV7-2; CDR3: CASSLGNSNQPQHF; DNA: TGTGCCAGCAGCTTGGGTAATAGCAATCAGCCCCAGCATTTT
size: .; J: TRBJ2-7; D: .; V: TRBV2; CDR3: CASRAAYEQYF; DNA: TGTGCCAGCAGGGCAGCCTACGAGCAGTACTTC